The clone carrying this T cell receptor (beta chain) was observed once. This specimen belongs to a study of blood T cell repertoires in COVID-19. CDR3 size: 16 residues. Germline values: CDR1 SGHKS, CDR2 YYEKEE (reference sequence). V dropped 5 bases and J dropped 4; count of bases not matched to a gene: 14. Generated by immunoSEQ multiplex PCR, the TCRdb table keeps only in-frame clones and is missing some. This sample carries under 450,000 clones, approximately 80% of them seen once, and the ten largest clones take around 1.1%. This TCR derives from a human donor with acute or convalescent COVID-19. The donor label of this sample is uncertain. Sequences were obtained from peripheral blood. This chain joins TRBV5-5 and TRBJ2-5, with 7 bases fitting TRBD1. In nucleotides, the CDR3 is TGTGCCAGCAGAAGTTCCGGGACAGTCTTGAGAGAGACCCAGTACTTC. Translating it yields CASRSSGTVLRETQYF. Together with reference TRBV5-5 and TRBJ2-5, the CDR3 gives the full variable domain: DAGVTQSPTHLIKTRGQQVTLRCSPISGHKSVSWYQQVLGQGPQFIFQYYEKEERGRGNFPDRFSARQFPNYSSELNVNALLLGDSALYLCASRSSGTVLRETQYFGPGTRLLVL.